The 10 T cell receptor beta chains given below trace back to one sample, sequenced in a study of T cells after yellow fever vaccination. TCRdb analysed the 5' RACE reads with MiXCR anew, one entry per CDR3 protein. The sample carries under 400,000 distinct CDR3 sequences, under 15% recorded once. The starting material was CD4+ T cells sorted from PBMCs, obtained 15 days after the yellow fever booster vaccination. These receptors were obtained from a young man who received the YFV17D yellow fever vaccine.

This clonotype was observed a few times. DNA for the CDR3: TGTGCCAGCAGTCCACTCCAGGGGGGTGAAGCTTTCTTT. Translating gives CASSPLQGGEAFF. The chain links TRBV12-3 or TRBV12-4 to TRBJ1-1; 7 nucleotides match TRBD1. This CDR3 is 13 amino acids long. The V and J ends lost 5 bases and 7 bases, in that order; junction bases with no gene match: 7.

This clonotype turned up a few times. The chain joins TRBV18 to TRBJ1-5; unclear D gene. CDR1 KGHSH and CDR2 LQKENI come from the germline V gene. The V end was cut by 3 bases, the J end by 3 bases, with 6 bases between. CDR3 length equals 13 residues. CDR3 in amino acids: CASSPVNNQPQHF. CDR3 coding DNA: TGTGCCAGCTCACCGGTAAACAATCAGCCCCAGCATTTT.

This clonotype occurred many times. The genes are TRBV12-3 or TRBV12-4 and TRBJ1-2; 8 bases map to TRBD1. This CDR3 is 13 amino acids long. V lost 5 bases to trimming and J lost 8 bases; unmatched junction nucleotides: 7. The CDR3 reads CASSPTGEQGYTF. The CDR3 DNA follows: TGTGCCAGCAGTCCGACAGGGGAGCAGGGCTACACCTTC.

The DNA for the CDR3 is TGTGCCTGGACCCTCGGACAGGGGAAGTACAATGAGCAGTTCTTC. It specifies CAWTLGQGKYNEQFF. The chain links TRBV30 to TRBJ2-1, with 9 positions matching TRBD1. The germline gives CDR1 GTSNPN, CDR2 SVGIG (reference sequence). The CDR3 consists of 15 residues. After removal of 4 bases from V and 4 bases from J, the junction contained 8 bases not matched to a gene.

This clonotype was seen at least ten times. The chain uses TRBV23-1 and TRBJ1-6; TRBD1 is a possible D gene (5 bases). TRBV23-1 is filed as an ORF, its function uncertain. The CDR3 is made up of 17 amino acids. Trimming left V 0 bases short and J 5 bases short, with 14 bases between. This CDR3 is CASSQSISGVHNSPLHF. The CDR3 nucleotides read TGCGCCAGCAGTCAATCGATATCGGGGGTCCATAATTCACCCCTCCACTTT.

J is TRBJ1-1 and V is TRBV6-6, with D possibly TRBD1 on 5 matching bases. V shed 5 bases and J shed 5 bases, with 15 bases lying between them. CDR3 length: 14 residues. Germline V gene lookup returns CDR1 MNHNY and CDR2 SVGAGI (reference sequence). The DNA of the CDR3 is TGTGCCAGCAGTCCCGGGGACCTAGGGACTGAAGCTTTCTTT. Amino acids: CASSPGDLGTEAFF.

The gene calls are TRBV6-2 or TRBV6-3 and TRBJ2-3, with D perhaps TRBD1 or TRBD2 (6 bases each). The ends were cut back, 2 bases at V and 2 bases at J, with 14 bases in the middle. Per germline, CDR1 MNHEY and CDR2 SVGEGT. The CDR3 length is 16 residues. The CDR3 protein is CASSYEGGESTDTQYF. CDR3 nucleotide sequence: TGTGCCAGCAGTTACGAGGGGGGCGAATCCACAGATACGCAGTATTTT.

This clonotype was counted only a few times. The CDR3 DNA follows: TGTGCCAGCAGGTCCTCGGGACAGGGGGTCGCTTCACCCCTCCACTTT. Its protein is CASRSSGQGVASPLHF. V is TRBV12-3 or TRBV12-4 and J is TRBJ1-6; 11 bases are shared with TRBD1. This CDR3 is built from 16 residues. The V and J ends lost 6 bases and 9 bases, in that order; junction bases with no gene match: 10.

Many counts were recorded for this clonotype. J is TRBJ2-3 and V is TRBV4-2, with TRBD2 identical over 7 bases. CDR1 and CDR2 from the germline V gene are LGHNA and YNFKEQ. The CDR3 has 14 residues. With V trimmed by 2 bases and J by 1 base, 0 bases remained unmatched. In DNA form, the CDR3 reads TGTGCCAGCAGCCAAAGCGGGGGCACAGATACGCAGTATTTT. Translation gives CASSQSGGTDTQYF.

In this sample, this clonotype turned up a few times. This chain links TRBV7-9 with TRBJ1-2; D unresolved. The germline CDR1 and CDR2 sequences are SEHNR and FQNEAQ (reference sequence). The V end was cut by 10 bases, the J end by 5 bases, with 17 bases between. The CDR3 runs to 13 residues. CDR3 bases: TGTGCCACCTCCTTGACGGAGGCATATGGCTACACCTTC. It specifies CATSLTEAYGYTF.